The TCR beta chain under discussion was sequenced for a study of blood T cell repertoires in COVID-19. Study in general: Samples representing acute and convalescent COVID-19 were sourced from the United States, Italy and Spain. From T cells, B-cell-depleted T cells, or PBMCs came the material, which was cDNA or gDNA.

In the original processing: Amplifying reference gene primers gave estimates of nucleated cell counts. Some clones are missing from TCRdb's copy, which holds only in-frame ones; the method was immunoSEQ multiplex PCR. The DNA was the basis for D and trimming; V, J and clone size are from that table. The table lists roughly 180,000 clones, about 86% of them singletons. Only one count was recorded for this clone. The sample was peripheral blood. The receptor was derived from a man in his fifties or sixties with acute or convalescent COVID-19.

DNA for the CDR3: TGTGCCAGCAGCCATCGAGACGGAGCGCGCGAGCAGTACTTC. As protein: CASSHRDGAREQYF. The chain is built from TRBV3-1 (or the pseudogene TRBV3-2) and TRBJ2-7; D is undetermined. This CDR3 has 14 amino acids. Germline loops: CDR1 LGHDT, CDR2 YNNKEL (reference sequence). V was clipped by 3 bases and J by 6 bases, with 15 bases between them.